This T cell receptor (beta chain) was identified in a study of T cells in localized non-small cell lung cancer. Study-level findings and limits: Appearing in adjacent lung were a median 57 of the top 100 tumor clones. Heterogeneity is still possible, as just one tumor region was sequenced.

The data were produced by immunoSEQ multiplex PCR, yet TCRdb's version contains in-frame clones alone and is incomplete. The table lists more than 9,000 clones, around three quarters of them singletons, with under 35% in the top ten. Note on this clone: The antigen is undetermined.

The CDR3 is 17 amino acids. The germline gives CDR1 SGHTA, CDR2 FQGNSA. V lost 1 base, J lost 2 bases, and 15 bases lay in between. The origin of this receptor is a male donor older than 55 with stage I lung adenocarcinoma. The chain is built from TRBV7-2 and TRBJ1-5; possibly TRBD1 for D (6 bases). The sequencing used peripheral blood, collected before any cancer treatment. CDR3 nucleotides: TGTGCCAGCAGCTTAGTAGGGGGTAGATGGGGCAATCAGCCCCAGCATTTT. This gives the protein CASSLVGGRWGNQPQHF.